A selection of T cell receptor beta chains follows, all from one sample in a study of blood T cell repertoires in COVID-19. Libraries were prepared by immunoSEQ multiplex PCR; TCRdb keeps only in-frame clonotypes and omits some of them. The sample has 300,000 to 500,000 clones; roughly 90% are singletons. Sequencing was performed on PBMCs or T cells enriched from blood (not recorded which). These receptors all stem from a woman aged 40 to 50 with acute COVID-19. Each CDR3 is given with its conserved first and last residue. Fields, in order: CDR3 protein, CDR3 DNA, V gene, J gene, clone size, D gene. A D gene is named only where the DNA matches it firmly. The listing skips clone size in some rows; elsewhere it reads once, few, many or a size class.

CASSYGPRQGAFF	TGTGCCAGCAGTTACGGCCCGAGGCAGGGTGCTTTCTTT	TRBV6-5	TRBJ1-1	few	.
CASSTSGGDAKNIQYF	TGTGCCAGCAGCACCTCGGGGGGCGATGCCAAAAACATTCAGTACTTC	TRBV9	TRBJ2-4	.	.
CASSIGGSVTEAFF	TGTGCCAGTAGTATAGGTGGCAGTGTTACTGAAGCTTTCTTT	TRBV19	TRBJ1-1	.	.
CATALAGGRNEQFF	TGTGCCACTGCACTAGCGGGGGGGCGGAATGAGCAGTTCTTC	TRBV3-1/TRBV3-2	TRBJ2-1	.	TRBD2
CASATGKGTEAFF	TGTGCCTCAGCCACAGGGAAGGGCACTGAAGCTTTCTTT	TRBV19	TRBJ1-1	.	.
CASSFGGAFNQPQHF	TGTGCCAGCAGCTTCGGCGGTGCATTCAATCAGCCCCAGCATTTT	TRBV7-8	TRBJ1-5	.	.
CASSLQGFRAFF	TGTGCCAGCAGTTTGCAGGGCTTCAGGGCTTTCTTT	TRBV12-3/TRBV12-4	TRBJ1-1	.	.
CASSMQVGGAVNQPQHF	TGTGCCAGTAGTATGCAGGTCGGGGGGGCGGTCAATCAGCCCCAGCATTTT	TRBV19	TRBJ1-5	.	.
CASSPSSYEQYF	TGTGCCAGCAGCCCTAGCTCCTACGAGCAGTACTTC	TRBV12-3/TRBV12-4	TRBJ2-7	.	.
CASSSGLAGGQFF	TGTGCCAGCAGTTCGGGACTAGCGGGGGGGCAGTTCTTC	TRBV12-3/TRBV12-4	TRBJ2-1	few	TRBD2
CASRKQEAYEQYF	TGTGCCAGCAGGAAACAAGAAGCCTACGAGCAGTACTTC	TRBV6-5	TRBJ2-7	.	.
CATGTVNTEAFF	TGTGCTACAGGGACGGTGAACACTGAAGCTTTCTTT	TRBV6-5	TRBJ1-1	.	.
CASSLAPGGFSGNTIYF	TGCGCCAGCAGCTTGGCTCCAGGGGGCTTCTCTGGAAACACCATATATTTT	TRBV5-1	TRBJ1-3	.	TRBD1
CASSLARGQGYEQYF	TGTGCCAGCAGCTTAGCGAGGGGACAGGGCTACGAGCAGTACTTC	TRBV7-2	TRBJ2-7	.	TRBD1
CASSHSLGTSHLSYNEQFF	TGTGCCAGCAGCCATTCACTTGGGACATCGCATCTATCCTACAATGAGCAGTTCTTC	TRBV3-1/TRBV3-2	TRBJ2-1	.	.
CASSLLLIRGNTEAFF	TGTGCCAGCAGCTTACTCCTTATAAGGGGGAACACTGAAGCTTTCTTT	TRBV7-9	TRBJ1-1	.	.
CASSGTGNDWQRGGIYEQYF	TGTGCCAGCAGTGGGACTGGGAATGATTGGCAGCGGGGGGGGATCTACGAGCAGTACTTC	TRBV6-1	TRBJ2-7	once	TRBD2
CASSGDIYGYTF	TGTGCCAGCAGTGGGGACATCTATGGCTACACCTTC	TRBV25-1	TRBJ1-2	.	.
CSARRGLEAFF	TGCAGTGCTAGAAGAGGGCTTGAAGCTTTCTTT	TRBV20-1	TRBJ1-1	.	.
CASSLGPGDTEAFF	TGCGCCAGCAGCTTGGGTCCGGGAGACACTGAAGCTTTCTTT	TRBV5-1	TRBJ1-1	.	.
CASSYSSQGDNTF	TGTGCCAGCAGTTACTCTTCACAGGGTGACAACACCTTC	TRBV6-5	TRBJ1-2	few	.
CASSYLTTNYFF	TGTGCCAGCAGTTACCTCACCACTAACTATTTCTTC	TRBV6-5	TRBJ2-7	.	.
CASSLYDTNYGYTF	TGCGCCAGCAGCTTGTATGACACGAACTATGGCTACACCTTC	TRBV5-1	TRBJ1-2	.	.
CASSPLESFPYEQYF	TGTGCCAGCAGCCCCCTAGAGAGCTTCCCCTACGAGCAGTACTTC	TRBV7-8	TRBJ2-7	.	.
CATRQELYGYTF	TGTGCCACACGACAGGAACTTTATGGCTACACCTTC	TRBV30	TRBJ1-2	.	.
CSVGAGQDYGYTF	TGCAGCGTTGGAGCCGGACAGGACTATGGCTACACCTTC	TRBV29-1	TRBJ1-2	.	TRBD1
CASSLGQGGSPLHF	TGTGCCAGCAGCTTAGGCCAGGGAGGATCACCCCTCCACTTT	TRBV11-2	TRBJ1-6	.	.
CASSPLDRRISTDTQYF	TGTGCCAGCAGCCCGCTTGACCGGAGAATTAGCACAGATACGCAGTATTTT	TRBV3-1/TRBV3-2	TRBJ2-3	.	.
CASSSSGTGLSPGANVLTF	TGTGCCAGCAGCTCATCCGGGACAGGGTTAAGTCCTGGGGCCAACGTCCTGACTTTC	TRBV27	TRBJ2-6	.	TRBD1
CASSHRTGSDNSPLHF	TGCGCCAGCAGCCATCGGACAGGGTCGGATAATTCACCCCTCCACTTT	TRBV4-1	TRBJ1-6	few	TRBD1
CASSTTGFHEQYF	TGTGCCAGTAGTACCACAGGGTTCCACGAGCAGTACTTC	TRBV19	TRBJ2-7	.	.
CASSLRWASGANVLTF	TGTGCCAGCAGCTTGAGGTGGGCCTCTGGGGCCAACGTCCTGACTTTC	TRBV5-6	TRBJ2-6	once	.
CASSLALPQGAFF	TGTGCCAGCAGCTTAGCTCTCCCCCAGGGGGCTTTCTTT	TRBV7-8	TRBJ1-1	once	.
CASSYRGGNEKLFF	TGTGCCAGCAGCTATCGGGGGGGTAATGAAAAACTGTTTTTT	TRBV28	TRBJ1-4	.	.
CASSRDIVTYEQYF	TGTGCCAGCAGCCGGGATATCGTTACCTACGAGCAGTACTTC	TRBV6-5	TRBJ2-7	.	.
CASRVGAPDEKLFF	TGTGCCAGCAGGGTTGGGGCGCCGGATGAAAAACTGTTTTTT	TRBV7-8	TRBJ1-4	.	.
CASSIGGTGVYEQYF	TGTGCCAGTAGTATAGGTGGGACAGGGGTTTACGAGCAGTACTTC	TRBV19	TRBJ2-7	.	TRBD1
CASSLISLRADTQYF	TGTGCCAGCAGTTTAATTTCACTAAGAGCAGATACGCAGTATTTT	TRBV27	TRBJ2-3	.	.
CASSRLAGGFQETQYF	TGTGCCAGCAGTCGACTCGCGGGGGGGTTCCAAGAGACCCAGTACTTC	TRBV2	TRBJ2-5	.	TRBD2
CASMAEVSPYEQYF	TGTGCCAGCATGGCGGAGGTGTCCCCCTACGAGCAGTACTTC	TRBV6-5	TRBJ2-7	.	.
CASSLNRGNYGYTF	TGTGCCAGCAGTTTAAACAGGGGGAACTATGGCTACACCTTC	TRBV27	TRBJ1-2	.	TRBD1
CASSLARTGGPGELFF	TGTGCCAGCAGCTTAGCCCGGACAGGGGGCCCCGGGGAGCTGTTTTTT	TRBV7-2	TRBJ2-2	.	TRBD1
CASSQDGQGWNTGELFF	TGTGCCAGCAGCCAAGATGGACAGGGCTGGAACACCGGGGAGCTGTTTTTT	TRBV3-1/TRBV3-2	TRBJ2-2	.	TRBD1
CASSQDLTPNQPQHF	TGCGCCAGCAGCCAAGATCTCACACCCAATCAGCCCCAGCATTTT	TRBV4-1	TRBJ1-5	.	.
CASSGEGLAGTGELFF	TGTGCCAGCAGCGGCGAGGGACTAGCGGGGACCGGGGAGCTGTTTTTT	TRBV7-9	TRBJ2-2	.	TRBD2
CSSWDRGYNEQFF	TGCAGCTCTTGGGACAGAGGCTACAATGAGCAGTTCTTC	TRBV29-1	TRBJ2-1	once	TRBD1
CASRSGSLNEKLFF	TGCGCCAGCAGGTCCGGGTCTCTTAATGAAAAACTGTTTTTT	TRBV5-1	TRBJ1-4	.	.
CASSQGYSGGSRIETQYF	TGCGCCAGCAGCCAAGGTTATAGCGGGGGCTCAAGGATAGAGACCCAGTACTTC	TRBV4-1	TRBJ2-5	.	TRBD2
CASRGGPNQPQHF	TGTGCCAGCCGCGGGGGCCCCAATCAGCCCCAGCATTTT	TRBV2	TRBJ1-5	.	.
CASSFGQTGVAFF	TGCGCCAGCAGCTTCGGACAAACAGGGGTGGCTTTCTTT	TRBV5-1	TRBJ1-1	.	TRBD1
CASTLGTTSSYNEQFF	TGTGCCAGCACCCTCGGGACTACAAGCTCCTACAATGAGCAGTTCTTC	TRBV7-9	TRBJ2-1	.	TRBD2
CASSVGQGNEQFF	TGTGCCAGCAGCGTAGGACAGGGAAATGAGCAGTTCTTC	TRBV9	TRBJ2-1	.	TRBD1
CASSLALLAQETQYF	TGTGCCAGCAGCTTAGCATTACTAGCCCAAGAGACCCAGTACTTC	TRBV7-8	TRBJ2-5	.	.
CATSKGGSVYEQYF	TGTGCCACTTCCAAGGGGGGGTCGGTCTACGAGCAGTACTTC	TRBV2	TRBJ2-7	.	.
CSASGGFNQPQHF	TGCAGCGCCTCAGGGGGATTCAATCAGCCCCAGCATTTT	TRBV29-1	TRBJ1-5	.	TRBD1